The clone carrying this T cell receptor beta chain appeared a few times. Antigen unknown. The data belong to a study of early T cells in non-severe SARS-CoV-2 infection. Overall study: Unsorted whole blood bulk RNA was sequenced, with unpaired chains.

The CDR3 totals 14 residues. The germline CDR1 and CDR2 sequences are MGHRA and YSYEKL. V was clipped by 2 bases and J by 3 bases, with 10 bases between them. Findings and limits, study-wide: In VDJdb matching, anti-spike CD8 responses were favored while private and CD4 specificities went missing.

cDNA molecules, individually, were tagged with unique molecular identifiers. TCRdb itself ran the 5' RACE reads through MiXCR, one entry per CDR3 protein. The data contain about 59,000 distinct CDR3 sequences, less than 15% of them singletons. The clonotype originates from an adult who was a healthcare worker with PCR-confirmed SARS-CoV-2 infection or an uninfected control (not recorded which). The starting material was whole blood, obtained at baseline. This chain connects TRBV4-1 to TRBJ1-1, with a tentative D call TRBD1 (5 bases). The CDR3 coding sequence is TGCGCCAGCAGCCAACAGGGATCGGACACTGAAGCTTTCTTT. It codes for CASSQQGSDTEAFF.